This T cell receptor (beta chain) was captured by sequencing in a study of response to subunit inactivated influenza vaccine. Overall study findings and caveats: The study's authors posited that every seasonal influenza vaccination enlists few new T cells.

The sample holds a few counts of this clonotype. The target antigen is unknown. Looked up from germline, CDR1 is SGHTA and CDR2 is FQGTGA. Trimming took 1 base from V and 4 from J, leaving 8 bases between them. The CDR3 is made up of 14 amino acids. TCRdb re-derived calls from the RT-PCR reads in MiXCR, one entry per CDR3 protein. The sample carries more than 600,000 distinct CDR3 sequences, around 20% recorded once. The genes are TRBV7-3 and TRBJ2-1; D is ambiguous. The sequence came from a man aged 45 to 65 who received an inactivated influenza vaccine. The sample in question was PBMCs from blood, obtained less than 6 days after vaccination. CDR3 nucleotides: TGTGCCAGCAGCTTAAAGGAACCGTACAATGAGCAGTTCTTC. The encoded protein is CASSLKEPYNEQFF.